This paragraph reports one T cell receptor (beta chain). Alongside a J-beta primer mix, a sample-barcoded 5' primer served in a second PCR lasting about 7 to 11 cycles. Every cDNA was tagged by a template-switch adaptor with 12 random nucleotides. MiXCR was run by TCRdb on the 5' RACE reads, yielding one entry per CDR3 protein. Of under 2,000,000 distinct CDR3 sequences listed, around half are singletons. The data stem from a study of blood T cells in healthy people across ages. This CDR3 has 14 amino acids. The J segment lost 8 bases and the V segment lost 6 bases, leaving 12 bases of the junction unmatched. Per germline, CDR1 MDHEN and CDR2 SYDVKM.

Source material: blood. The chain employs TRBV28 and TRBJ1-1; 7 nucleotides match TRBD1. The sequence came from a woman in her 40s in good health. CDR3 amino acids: CASRPGTVLGEAFF. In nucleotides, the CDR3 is TGTGCCAGCAGGCCGGGGACAGTTCTGGGGGAAGCTTTCTTT.